This TCR beta chain was captured in a study of T-cell memory formation after mild COVID-19. As concerns this clonotype: Its antigen remains unidentified.

J lost 3 bases, V lost 3 bases, and 6 bases had no gene match. The CDR3 covers 16 residues. Germline loops: CDR1 MDHEN, CDR2 SYDVKM. Findings of the study overall: Mainly in CM and EM were contracting CD4+ clones; CD8+ were in EMRA.

TCRdb reanalysed the 5' RACE reads using MiXCR and keeps one entry per CDR3 protein. The sample yields roughly 340,000 distinct CDR3 sequences, more than 20% seen once. Sequenced sample: PBMCs or a T cell subset sorted from them (not recorded which). The receptor was isolated from a man aged 18 to 30 who had mild COVID-19 (a few samples of this study predate the infection). Cell type and time point are not known. The V and J genes are TRBV28 and TRBJ2-3; 10 bases match TRBD2. CDR3 protein: CASSLGAGGPTDTQYF. CDR3 bases: TGTGCCAGCAGTTTGGGAGCGGGGGGGCCAACAGATACGCAGTATTTT.